Listed below are T cell receptor beta chains from one sample, sequenced in a study of OX40 agonist ivuxolimab in advanced cancers. Some clones are missing from TCRdb's copy, which holds only in-frame ones; the method was immunoSEQ multiplex PCR. The profile shows over 25,000 clones, 85% to 90% of them singletons. Source: CD4+ or CD8+ T cells sorted from blood, taken in a trial of the OX40 agonist ivuxolimab. The receptor set was obtained from an adult with an advanced solid tumor such as melanoma, head and neck, liver or kidney cancer. Each CDR3 is given with its conserved first and last residue. The D gene is left open where the match is weak. Not every row has a clone size; where given, it reads once, few, many or a size class.

clone size,V gene,J gene,D gene,CDR3 protein,CDR3 DNA
NA,TRBV25-1,TRBJ2-1,NA,CASSVTTDEQFF,TGTGCCAGCAGTGTCACTACGGATGAGCAGTTCTTC
NA,TRBV27,TRBJ1-1,NA,CASTLLGGSTEAFF,TGTGCCAGCACTCTTCTTGGGGGGTCCACTGAAGCTTTCTTT
NA,TRBV7-2,TRBJ2-1,NA,CASRPPGSNNEQFF,TGTGCCAGCAGGCCACCGGGATCCAACAATGAGCAGTTCTTC
NA,TRBV5-4,TRBJ2-3,NA,CASSLTTDRSDTQYF,TGTGCCAGCAGCTTGACCACAGACAGGAGCGATACGCAGTATTTT
NA,TRBV27,TRBJ1-2,NA,CASSFAVDYGYTF,TGTGCCAGCAGTTTCGCGGTTGACTATGGCTACACCTTC
NA,TRBV27,TRBJ2-3,NA,CASSLFGMHALSSTDTQYF,TGTGCCAGCAGTTTATTTGGGATGCACGCTCTGTCCTCCACAGATACGCAGTATTTT
NA,TRBV19,TRBJ1-1,TRBD1,CASKPTGGANTEAFF,TGTGCCAGTAAACCGACAGGGGGAGCGAACACTGAAGCTTTCTTT
few,TRBV5-6,TRBJ1-2,NA,CASSLRGFYGYTF,TGTGCCAGCAGCTTGAGGGGTTTCTATGGCTACACCTTC
NA,TRBV7-9,TRBJ2-2,TRBD2,CASSAPGGRYTGELFF,TGTGCCAGCAGCGCCCCGGGGGGGCGGTACACCGGGGAGCTGTTTTTT
NA,TRBV6-5,TRBJ2-5,TRBD1,CASSTTGGGETQYF,TGTGCCAGCAGTACGACAGGGGGCGGGGAGACCCAGTACTTC
NA,TRBV5-6,TRBJ2-3,NA,CASSSGGEEGTDTQYF,TGTGCCAGCAGCTCAGGAGGGGAGGAGGGCACAGATACGCAGTATTTT
once,TRBV6-6,TRBJ2-7,TRBD1,CASSTRQGAYEQYF,TGTGCCAGCAGTACAAGACAGGGGGCTTACGAGCAGTACTTC
NA,TRBV11-2,TRBJ1-6,TRBD1,CASSDRGSYNSPLHF,TGTGCCAGCAGCGACAGGGGTTCCTATAATTCACCCCTCCACTTT
NA,TRBV5-6,TRBJ2-7,TRBD2,CASSGEGTFYEQYF,TGTGCCAGCAGCGGGGAGGGGACCTTTTACGAGCAGTACTTC
NA,TRBV6-1,TRBJ1-5,NA,CASRVSGDSNQPQHF,TGTGCCAGCAGGGTTTCAGGGGATAGCAATCAGCCCCAGCATTTT
NA,TRBV27,TRBJ2-7,NA,CASRSRSHEQYF,TGTGCCAGCAGATCGAGGTCCCACGAGCAGTACTTC
NA,TRBV6-6,TRBJ2-7,NA,CASSHPGHHEQYF,TGTGCCAGCAGTCACCCGGGACACCACGAGCAGTACTTC
NA,TRBV10-1,TRBJ1-1,NA,CASSVLVGTEAFF,TGCGCCAGCAGTGTTTTAGTGGGAACTGAAGCTTTCTTT
few,TRBV6-5,TRBJ2-3,NA,CASSYLGSTDTQYF,TGTGCCAGCAGTTATCTAGGGAGCACAGATACGCAGTATTTT
NA,TRBV10-1,TRBJ1-5,NA,CASSDPFTGYSNQPQHF,TGCGCCAGCAGTGACCCTTTCACAGGTTATAGCAATCAGCCCCAGCATTTT
NA,TRBV4-2,TRBJ2-5,TRBD2,CASSPLAGGHQETQYF,TGTGCCAGCAGCCCCCTAGCGGGGGGGCACCAAGAGACCCAGTACTTC
NA,TRBV5-6,TRBJ1-2,NA,CASSLLGSGYGYTF,TGTGCCAGCAGCTTGCTAGGGAGTGGCTATGGCTACACCTTC
NA,TRBV7-9,TRBJ2-7,NA,CASSLGGAVVSEQYF,TGTGCCAGCAGTCTCGGTGGGGCGGTGGTGTCCGAGCAGTACTTC
NA,TRBV9,TRBJ2-7,NA,CASSPQGGSSYEQYF,TGTGCCAGCAGCCCCCAGGGGGGGTCCTCCTACGAGCAGTACTTC